This is a list of T cell receptor beta chains from one sample in a study of regulatory T cells. The assay was immunoSEQ multiplex PCR, and TCRdb's table has in-frame clones only and misses some. The sample comprises about 6,100 clones, around 87% of which are singletons, and more than 1.5% rests with the top ten. Sequencing was carried out using CD4+ Tregs sorted from blood. Receptors were obtained from a person aged 18-30 years with CD3G deficiency. Both conserved end residues are part of each CDR3. Size values are once, few and many counts, or a class for expanded clones, and some rows have none.

j_call: TRBJ1-2; clone_size: NA; v_call: TRBV6-5; cdr3_aa: CASSYLAGTANYGYTF
j_call: TRBJ2-5; clone_size: NA; v_call: TRBV5-1; cdr3_aa: CASSPTGDETQYF
j_call: TRBJ1-2; clone_size: NA; v_call: TRBV6-1; cdr3_aa: CASRPRGANYGYTF
j_call: TRBJ2-7; clone_size: NA; v_call: TRBV1; cdr3_aa: CTSSQGTGLSNPDHYEQYF
j_call: TRBJ2-7; clone_size: NA; v_call: TRBV6-1; cdr3_aa: CASSDRGRGYEQYF
j_call: TRBJ2-1; clone_size: NA; v_call: TRBV6-1; cdr3_aa: CASSEGRGFYNEQFF
j_call: TRBJ2-3; clone_size: NA; v_call: TRBV18; cdr3_aa: CASSHRDRGRESTDTQYF
j_call: TRBJ2-7; clone_size: few; v_call: TRBV6-1; cdr3_aa: CASSSGPNYEQYF
j_call: TRBJ2-1; clone_size: NA; v_call: TRBV6-6; cdr3_aa: CASSYGTYEQFF
j_call: TRBJ1-6; clone_size: NA; v_call: TRBV11-2; cdr3_aa: CASSFRTGSPLHF
j_call: TRBJ2-1; clone_size: NA; v_call: TRBV28; cdr3_aa: CASSLGLAGLNEQFF
j_call: TRBJ2-7; clone_size: NA; v_call: TRBV28; cdr3_aa: CASSHEGLPYEQYF
j_call: TRBJ2-3; clone_size: NA; v_call: TRBV7-6; cdr3_aa: CASSRRVGTQYF
j_call: TRBJ2-3; clone_size: NA; v_call: TRBV28; cdr3_aa: CASSPLLRADNTDTQYF
j_call: TRBJ2-5; clone_size: NA; v_call: TRBV30; cdr3_aa: CAWSVRQVHPARETQYF
j_call: TRBJ2-7; clone_size: few; v_call: TRBV28; cdr3_aa: CASSDGMYEQYF